The source of this TCR beta chain is a study of cytomegalovirus exposure and HLA in healthy donors. General study findings and limits: Most likely, a cluster of highly shared sequence variants arose as a sequencing artifact. Because they were indistinguishable, some V segments, including TRBV6-2 and TRBV6-3, were excluded. Fewer N-insertions (relative to the approximately 700-donor mean) were reportedly seen in an Asian-associated ancestry cluster in a later analysis.

This PCR relied on a set of 60 Vbeta primers and 13 Jbeta primers. Profiled with immunoSEQ multiplex PCR; TCRdb holds only in-frame clones, not every one. Of 120,000 to 150,000 clones listed, around four fifths were seen once; the top ten hold 2.2%. The CDR3 covers 13 residues. Germline loops: CDR1 SEHNR, CDR2 FQNEAQ (reference sequence). Trimming took 5 bases from V and 11 from J; bases not matched to a gene: 10. In the case of this clone: Its antigen is unidentified.

The gene calls are TRBV7-9 and TRBJ1-1; 8 bases are shared with TRBD1. Sequenced sample: PBMCs. This clonotype was sampled from a man under 40 in good health and CMV-seronegative. The CDR3, as DNA: TGTGCCAGCAGCCCGACGACAGGGGCAGTGGCTTTCTTT. Protein product: CASSPTTGAVAFF. Full variable domain (rest looked up from reference TRBV7-9 and TRBJ1-1): DTGVSQNPRHKITKRGQNVTFRCDPISEHNRLYWYRQTLGQGPEFLTYFQNEAQLEKSRLLSDRFSAERPKGSFSTLEIQRTEQGDSAMYLCASSPTTGAVAFFGQGTRLTVV.